Detailed here is one T cell receptor beta chain. This sample was included in a study of cytomegalovirus exposure and HLA in healthy donors. PCR was performed using 60 Vbeta and 13 Jbeta primers. This table comes from immunoSEQ multiplex PCR, and its TCRdb copy is limited to in-frame clones, with some not included. The data hold 99,000 or so clones, with roughly 80% observed a single time. The germline gives CDR1 MDHEN, CDR2 SYDVKM. V lost 1 base and J lost 0, with 9 bases in between. This CDR3 spans 16 amino acids. The chain combines TRBV28 with TRBJ2-2, with D possibly being TRBD2 (6 bases). The sequence was collected from a woman aged 40-49 years in good health and CMV-seropositive. Source material: PBMCs. CDR3 protein: CASSLLLAANTGELFF. The DNA of the CDR3 is TGTGCCAGCAGTTTATTGTTAGCGGCGAACACCGGGGAGCTGTTTTTT.